These 10 T cell receptor beta chains share one sample of origin, sequenced in a study of vaccination effects on CD4 cells after COVID-19. No antigen has been assigned to these receptors. Using viral peptide pools, the ViraFEST assay grew out antigen-specific CD4+ T cells prior to sequencing. The authors isolated CD4+ T cells after roughly 10 days of culture. It was two doses of either the BNT162b2 or mRNA-1273 vaccine that participants received. TCRdb's table, derived via immunoSEQ multiplex PCR, lists solely in-frame clones and lacks some. The sample carries 25,000 to 35,000 clones, roughly four fifths recorded once. Sequencing used CD4+ T cells from PBMCs cultured with HCoV-229E spike peptides, obtained after COVID-19 vaccination. These receptors came from a human donor who received a COVID-19 vaccine.

The CDR3 DNA follows: TGTGCCAGCAGTGAATTTGGTTGGGGGACAGATACGCAGTATTTT. It specifies CASSEFGWGTDTQYF. The rearrangement links TRBV25-1 to TRBJ2-3; D could derive from TRBD1 or TRBD2 (5 bases each). CDR3 size: 15 residues. Trimming cost V 1 base and J 3 bases, with 11 bases left between them. The germline V gene encodes CDR1 MGHDK and CDR2 SYGVNS.

The gene calls are TRBV5-1 and TRBJ2-3; D gene unclear. Trimming pared 4 bases from V and 0 bases from J, leaving 9 bases between. CDR3 length: 14 amino acids. CDR1 SGHRS and CDR2 YFSETQ come from the germline V gene. The CDR3 coding sequence is TGCGCCAGCAGCGTGTTGGGAAGCACAGATACGCAGTATTTT. Residues: CASSVLGSTDTQYF.

The rearrangement uses TRBV7-2 and TRBJ2-7, with 8 nucleotides matching TRBD1. Germline V gene sequence: CDR1 SGHTA, CDR2 FQGNSA. This CDR3 contains 17 residues. Unmatched junction bases numbered 20, after V lost 5 bases and J lost 8 bases. The CDR3 nucleotides read TGTGCCAGCAGCCTACCTAGGACAGGGACCTCAGGTGGCAAGCAGTACTTC. As protein: CASSLPRTGTSGGKQYF.

The rearrangement links TRBV12-2 to TRBJ2-4; the table gives TRBD2 as D, unverified against the DNA. TRBV12-2 is annotated as a pseudogene. CDR3 size: 22 residues. In DNA form, the CDR3 reads TGTGCAAGTCGCCCAGGTCTTGCGGCTAGCGGGGGGGCTGGAATGGGCAAAAACATTCAGTACTTC. It codes for CASRPGLAASGGAGMGKNIQYF.

V gene TRBV29-1 combines with J gene TRBJ1-2; D may be TRBD1 (5 bases). Trimming removed 8 bases at V and 6 bases at J, with 13 bases between. The germline gives CDR1 SQVTM, CDR2 ANQGSEA. The CDR3 is 11 amino acids. DNA for the CDR3: TGCAGCTCTGGGGACCTGGATGGCTACACCTTC. It encodes CSSGDLDGYTF. Based on the CDR3 plus reference TRBV29-1 and TRBJ1-2, the full variable domain is SAVISQKPSRDICQRGTSLTIQCQVDSQVTMMFWYRQQPGQSLTLIATANQGSEATYESGFVIDKFPISRPNLTFSTLTVSNMSPEDSSIYLCSSGDLDGYTFGSGTRLTVV.

Only a few counts were recorded for this clone. J is TRBJ2-1 and V is TRBV19; 7 bases are a match to TRBD2. Germline trimming cut 0 bases from V and 1 base from J; bases unmatched to any gene: 3. There are 16 residues in the CDR3. CDR1 and CDR2 (germline): LNHDA, SQIVND (reference sequence). CDR3 nucleotides: TGTGCCAGTAGTATAGATCCGGGGGGTTCCTACAATGAGCAGTTCTTC. It is translated as CASSIDPGGSYNEQFF.

The chain couples TRBV3-1 (or the pseudogene TRBV3-2) to TRBJ2-3, with 7 bases aligning to TRBD2. This CDR3 comprises 16 residues. J lost 5 bases, V lost 5 bases, and 13 bases had no gene match. Per germline, CDR1 LGHDT and CDR2 YNNKEL (reference sequence). In DNA, the CDR3 is TGTGCCAGCAGCGAGAGGTGGGGGAGGGCCGGAGATACGCAGTATTTT. It codes for CASSERWGRAGDTQYF.

J is TRBJ2-3 and V is TRBV7-2; TRBD2 matches at 10 bases. With V trimmed by 5 bases and J by 4 bases, 18 bases remained unmatched. Germline values: CDR1 SGHTA, CDR2 FQGNSA. The CDR3 contains 19 residues. This CDR3 reads CASSKRGGLAGGFADTQYF. Written as DNA, the CDR3 is TGTGCCAGCAGCAAGCGAGGGGGATTAGCGGGGGGTTTCGCAGATACGCAGTATTTT.

This rearrangement joins TRBV19 to TRBJ2-1, with TRBD2 matching 8 bases. Germline loops: CDR1 LNHDA, CDR2 SQIVND (reference sequence). V lost 0 bases to trimming and J lost 4 bases; unmatched junction nucleotides: 8. This CDR3 is built from 17 residues. Written as DNA, the CDR3 is TGTGCCAGTAGTATAGAAGGACGGGAGGGTGTGTACAATGAGCAGTTCTTC. This translates into CASSIEGREGVYNEQFF.

The chain has TRBV30 and TRBJ2-3, with TRBD2 matching 9 bases. The ends lost 8 bases at V and 9 bases at J; junction bases unmatched: 12. The V gene's germline CDR1 is GTSNPN and CDR2 SVGIG (reference sequence). The CDR3 sequence is 13 residues long. The CDR3 here is CARTGGGAGTQYF. CDR3 DNA: TGTGCCAGAACTGGCGGGGGGGCTGGGACGCAGTATTTT.